The rows below give T cell receptor beta chains drawn from one sample of a study of blood T cell repertoires in COVID-19. Generated by immunoSEQ multiplex PCR, the TCRdb table keeps only in-frame clones and is missing some. The sample has about 170,000 clones, about 87% seen once. The sequenced material came from peripheral blood. Source of these receptors: a man aged 18 to 30 with active or convalescent COVID-19. The CDR3 runs from the conserved cysteine through the conserved F or W. The order of the fields is D gene, V gene, J gene, clone size, CDR3 DNA, CDR3 protein. D genes are given only for firm matches. A row's size may be missing; if present it is once, few, many or a size class.

D gene: .; V gene: TRBV7-9; J gene: TRBJ1-1; clone size: .; CDR3 DNA: TGTGCCAGCTTTCCTTCGGGGACTACCGAAGCTTTCTTT; CDR3 protein: CASFPSGTTEAFF
D gene: TRBD1; V gene: TRBV4-2; J gene: TRBJ1-6; clone size: few; CDR3 DNA: TGTGCCAGCAGCCACCCCACGGGACAGGGGGCCTATAATTCACCCCTCCACTTT; CDR3 protein: CASSHPTGQGAYNSPLHF
D gene: .; V gene: TRBV18; J gene: TRBJ2-5; clone size: .; CDR3 DNA: TGTGCCAGCTCACCACAATCGGGACAAGAGACCCAGTACTTC; CDR3 protein: CASSPQSGQETQYF
D gene: .; V gene: TRBV6-5; J gene: TRBJ1-2; clone size: .; CDR3 DNA: TGTGCCAGCAGTTACCCTGAGGGCGGCTACACCTTC; CDR3 protein: CASSYPEGGYTF
D gene: .; V gene: TRBV29-1; J gene: TRBJ1-2; clone size: few; CDR3 DNA: TGCAGCGTTGAAGATCGCAGGAGGGGCTACACCTTC; CDR3 protein: CSVEDRRRGYTF
D gene: .; V gene: TRBV10-1; J gene: TRBJ1-1; clone size: .; CDR3 DNA: TGCGCCAGCAGTGAGGTGGGCCTGAACACTGAAGCTTTCTTT; CDR3 protein: CASSEVGLNTEAFF
D gene: TRBD1; V gene: TRBV6-1; J gene: TRBJ1-2; clone size: .; CDR3 DNA: TGTGCCAGCAGTGAAGGACAGGGGACTTATGGCTACACCTTC; CDR3 protein: CASSEGQGTYGYTF
D gene: TRBD2; V gene: TRBV24-1; J gene: TRBJ2-1; clone size: .; CDR3 DNA: TGTGCCACCAGTGACGATAGAGCGGGAATCTACAATGAGCAGTTCTTC; CDR3 protein: CATSDDRAGIYNEQFF
D gene: .; V gene: TRBV15; J gene: TRBJ2-5; clone size: .; CDR3 DNA: TGTGCCACCAGCGGGAGCAGGGGTTACCAAGAGACCCAGTACTTC; CDR3 protein: CATSGSRGYQETQYF
D gene: TRBD1; V gene: TRBV7-9; J gene: TRBJ1-5; clone size: .; CDR3 DNA: TGTGCCAGCAGCTTACGGGACAGGGATCAGCCCCAGCATTTT; CDR3 protein: CASSLRDRDQPQHF
D gene: .; V gene: TRBV30; J gene: TRBJ1-2; clone size: .; CDR3 DNA: TGTGCCTGGGACCCCCCATACAGGGAGGGAAGGTTTAGTTATGGCTACACCTTC; CDR3 protein: CAWDPPYREGRFSYGYTF
D gene: TRBD1; V gene: TRBV19; J gene: TRBJ1-5; clone size: .; CDR3 DNA: TGTGCCAGTACCCAGGGACAGGGACATCAGCCCCAGCATTTT; CDR3 protein: CASTQGQGHQPQHF
D gene: TRBD1; V gene: TRBV5-6; J gene: TRBJ2-7; clone size: .; CDR3 DNA: TGTGCCAGCAGCAAAGACAGGGCCCACGAGCAGTACTTC; CDR3 protein: CASSKDRAHEQYF
D gene: .; V gene: TRBV5-1; J gene: TRBJ2-7; clone size: .; CDR3 DNA: TGCGCCAGCAGCTTGGCTGGGGAGCCCTCCTACGAGCAGTACTTC; CDR3 protein: CASSLAGEPSYEQYF
D gene: .; V gene: TRBV19; J gene: TRBJ1-5; clone size: .; CDR3 DNA: TGTGCCAGTAGAGTTGGTCGGTATAGCAATCAGCCCCAGCATTTT; CDR3 protein: CASRVGRYSNQPQHF
D gene: .; V gene: TRBV19; J gene: TRBJ2-1; clone size: once; CDR3 DNA: TGTGCCAGCGTACAGGGCCCCGGTGTGTACAATGAGCAGTTCTTC; CDR3 protein: CASVQGPGVYNEQFF
D gene: .; V gene: TRBV29-1; J gene: TRBJ2-7; clone size: .; CDR3 DNA: TGCAGCGTTTCGACATTTTTCTACGAGCAGTACTTC; CDR3 protein: CSVSTFFYEQYF
D gene: .; V gene: TRBV10-3; J gene: TRBJ1-1; clone size: .; CDR3 DNA: TGTGCCATCAGTGATATTCCCACGGACACTGAAGCTTTCTTT; CDR3 protein: CAISDIPTDTEAFF
D gene: .; V gene: TRBV11-3; J gene: TRBJ2-2; clone size: .; CDR3 DNA: TGTGCCAGCAGCTTAAGGACATACACCGGGGAGCTGTTTTTT; CDR3 protein: CASSLRTYTGELFF
D gene: .; V gene: TRBV2; J gene: TRBJ1-4; clone size: .; CDR3 DNA: TGTGCCAGCAGTGTCGCTGAACAGACCTCTGGTGAAAAACTGTTTTTT; CDR3 protein: CASSVAEQTSGEKLFF
D gene: TRBD2; V gene: TRBV28; J gene: TRBJ2-2; clone size: .; CDR3 DNA: TGTGCCAGCAGTTTCAGACTAGCGTCCAACCGGGAGCTGTTTTTT; CDR3 protein: CASSFRLASNRELFF
D gene: TRBD2; V gene: TRBV15; J gene: TRBJ2-1; clone size: .; CDR3 DNA: TGTGCCACCCTCCCTCGAGAGCGGGGGGGCTATGAGCAGTTCTTC; CDR3 protein: CATLPRERGGYEQFF
D gene: .; V gene: TRBV3-1/TRBV3-2; J gene: TRBJ1-1; clone size: .; CDR3 DNA: TGTGCCAGCAGCCAAGTGGTTACGAGGGTTGAAGCTTTCTTT; CDR3 protein: CASSQVVTRVEAFF
D gene: TRBD2; V gene: TRBV27; J gene: TRBJ2-3; clone size: .; CDR3 DNA: TGTGCCAGCAGTTTCTGGACTAGCGGGAGTACAGATACGCAGTATTTT; CDR3 protein: CASSFWTSGSTDTQYF
D gene: TRBD1; V gene: TRBV28; J gene: TRBJ2-3; clone size: .; CDR3 DNA: TGTGCCAGCAGAGTTACAGGGGGCACAGATACGCAGTATTTT; CDR3 protein: CASRVTGGTDTQYF
D gene: TRBD2; V gene: TRBV27; J gene: TRBJ2-1; clone size: .; CDR3 DNA: TGTGCCAGCAGTTTGTCCGTCGCTAGCGGAAACAATGAGCAGTTCTTC; CDR3 protein: CASSLSVASGNNEQFF
D gene: .; V gene: TRBV5-4; J gene: TRBJ2-2; clone size: once; CDR3 DNA: TGTGCCAGCAGCCTCATAACGGTCCGGGAGCTGTTTTTT; CDR3 protein: CASSLITVRELFF
D gene: TRBD2; V gene: TRBV5-1; J gene: TRBJ2-1; clone size: .; CDR3 DNA: TGCGCCAGCAGCTTGCCAGCGGGGTTAGCCTACAATGAGCAGTTCTTC; CDR3 protein: CASSLPAGLAYNEQFF
D gene: TRBD1; V gene: TRBV13; J gene: TRBJ2-7; clone size: .; CDR3 DNA: TGTGCCAGCAGCGGACAGGGGATCTCCTACGAGCAGTACTTC; CDR3 protein: CASSGQGISYEQYF
D gene: .; V gene: TRBV12-3/TRBV12-4; J gene: TRBJ1-1; clone size: .; CDR3 DNA: TGTGCCAGCAGTTTAAGAGCCGACACTGAAGCTTTCTTT; CDR3 protein: CASSLRADTEAFF
D gene: .; V gene: TRBV18; J gene: TRBJ1-2; clone size: .; CDR3 DNA: TGTGCCAGCTCACCACCATCGGGGGACCCCTTCAACTATGGCTACACCTTC; CDR3 protein: CASSPPSGDPFNYGYTF
D gene: .; V gene: TRBV11-1; J gene: TRBJ1-4; clone size: .; CDR3 DNA: TGTGCCAGCAGCGCCTCAGGACTTAATGAAAAACTGTTTTTT; CDR3 protein: CASSASGLNEKLFF
D gene: TRBD1; V gene: TRBV5-1; J gene: TRBJ1-1; clone size: .; CDR3 DNA: TGCGCCAGCAGCGGGTGGGGACAGAAGAACACTGAAGCTTTCTTT; CDR3 protein: CASSGWGQKNTEAFF
D gene: .; V gene: TRBV10-3; J gene: TRBJ1-2; clone size: few; CDR3 DNA: TGTGCCATCAGGGGGGGGCAGGGTTCCGATGGCTACACCTTC; CDR3 protein: CAIRGGQGSDGYTF
D gene: TRBD1; V gene: TRBV7-6; J gene: TRBJ2-1; clone size: once; CDR3 DNA: TGTGCCAGCAGCTTAGGGACAGGGCCCCACAATGAGCAGTTCTTC; CDR3 protein: CASSLGTGPHNEQFF
D gene: .; V gene: TRBV9; J gene: TRBJ1-1; clone size: few; CDR3 DNA: TGTGCCAGCAGCGTAGCGGGCAGGGCCACTGAAGCTTTCTTT; CDR3 protein: CASSVAGRATEAFF
D gene: TRBD2; V gene: TRBV9; J gene: TRBJ2-1; clone size: .; CDR3 DNA: TGTGCCAGCAGCGTATACAGCGGGGGGGCCTTCTCCTACAATGAGCAGTTCTTC; CDR3 protein: CASSVYSGGAFSYNEQFF
D gene: TRBD1; V gene: TRBV11-3; J gene: TRBJ2-7; clone size: .; CDR3 DNA: TGTGCCAGCAGCTTAGTGGGACAGAGCTCCGAGCAGTACTTC; CDR3 protein: CASSLVGQSSEQYF
D gene: .; V gene: TRBV7-2; J gene: TRBJ2-1; clone size: .; CDR3 DNA: TGTGCCACCAAAACACTAGGGGGGGCGAGCTCCTACAATGAGCAGTTCTTC; CDR3 protein: CATKTLGGASSYNEQFF
D gene: .; V gene: TRBV4-3; J gene: TRBJ2-1; clone size: .; CDR3 DNA: TGCGCCAGCAGCCAAGAACATTACAATGAGCAGTTCTTC; CDR3 protein: CASSQEHYNEQFF
D gene: TRBD1; V gene: TRBV7-3; J gene: TRBJ2-7; clone size: .; CDR3 DNA: TGTGCCAGCAGCGATATACCGTACAGGGGCCGATACGAGCAGTACTTC; CDR3 protein: CASSDIPYRGRYEQYF
D gene: .; V gene: TRBV12-3/TRBV12-4; J gene: TRBJ1-3; clone size: .; CDR3 DNA: TGTGCCAGCGGTTCCGAGGGCTACACCATATATTTT; CDR3 protein: CASGSEGYTIYF
D gene: .; V gene: TRBV9; J gene: TRBJ1-1; clone size: .; CDR3 DNA: TGTGCCAGCAGCGACCGGTTTGGGAGGGGTAGTATGAACACTGAAGCTTTCTTT; CDR3 protein: CASSDRFGRGSMNTEAFF
D gene: .; V gene: TRBV3-1/TRBV3-2; J gene: TRBJ1-3; clone size: .; CDR3 DNA: TGTGCCAGCAGCCGAAGCGCCCCCGGCCACACCATATATTTT; CDR3 protein: CASSRSAPGHTIYF
D gene: .; V gene: TRBV27; J gene: TRBJ2-1; clone size: .; CDR3 DNA: TGTGCCAGCAGTCAAACAGGGAGAGCCTACAATGAGCAGTTCTTC; CDR3 protein: CASSQTGRAYNEQFF
D gene: TRBD1; V gene: TRBV18; J gene: TRBJ1-2; clone size: .; CDR3 DNA: TGTGCCAGCTCACCGTCGGGACAGTCCCTCATCTATGGCTACACCTTC; CDR3 protein: CASSPSGQSLIYGYTF
D gene: .; V gene: TRBV19; J gene: TRBJ2-7; clone size: .; CDR3 DNA: TGTGCCAGTAGTATGTCCTCGGCGGGGCGTCCTCTCGAGCAGTACTTC; CDR3 protein: CASSMSSAGRPLEQYF
D gene: .; V gene: TRBV28; J gene: TRBJ1-1; clone size: few; CDR3 DNA: TGTGCCAGCAGTTCCACCGGGTTGGTCACTGAAGCTTTCTTT; CDR3 protein: CASSSTGLVTEAFF
D gene: .; V gene: TRBV7-9; J gene: TRBJ2-7; clone size: .; CDR3 DNA: TGTGCCAGCGCTGGGACACGTAGCTCCTACGAGCAGTACTTC; CDR3 protein: CASAGTRSSYEQYF
D gene: TRBD1; V gene: TRBV6-5; J gene: TRBJ1-2; clone size: .; CDR3 DNA: TGTGCCAGCAGATCAAGGGTACAGGGGCGAAAGGGCTACACCTTC; CDR3 protein: CASRSRVQGRKGYTF
D gene: TRBD1; V gene: TRBV5-4; J gene: TRBJ1-2; clone size: .; CDR3 DNA: TGTGCCAGCAGCTTGCTCCATGGACAGGGGCAGGGCTACACCTTC; CDR3 protein: CASSLLHGQGQGYTF
D gene: .; V gene: TRBV28; J gene: TRBJ1-3; clone size: .; CDR3 DNA: TGTGCCAGCACGCGGACGTTGGGGCCTACCGTATATTTT; CDR3 protein: CASTRTLGPTVYF
D gene: .; V gene: TRBV19; J gene: TRBJ1-2; clone size: .; CDR3 DNA: TGTGCCAGCTTGGACAGTTTTGCGTATGGCTACACCTTC; CDR3 protein: CASLDSFAYGYTF